This T cell receptor beta chain was retrieved from a study of blood T cell repertoires in COVID-19. Whole-study context: Nucleic acid was either cDNA or gDNA, and it came from T cells, B-cell-depleted T cells, or PBMCs.

The CDR3 loop spans 16 amino acids. Trimming shortened V by 5 bases and J by 12 bases, and 26 bases separated the two germline ends. In germline, CDR1 is SGHVS, CDR2 FNYEAQ. As originally analysed: It was from reference gene primer amplification that nucleated cell counts were estimated. Only in-frame clones appear in the TCRdb table, and some are missing; sequencing was by immunoSEQ multiplex PCR. D and trimming come from the DNA, and the V and J calls and clone size come from that table. The top ten hold around 2.1% of the sample, which has under 55,000 clones, about 89% seen once. The chain couples TRBV7-6 to TRBJ2-1; maybe TRBD2 (7 bases). This receptor was identified in a human donor in a cohort sampled during active COVID-19. The sequenced material came from peripheral blood. The DNA for the CDR3 is TGTGCCAGCAGCCCAAACAGGGAGGGCCCTTCAGCGGGGCAGTTCTTC. Translation: CASSPNREGPSAGQFF.